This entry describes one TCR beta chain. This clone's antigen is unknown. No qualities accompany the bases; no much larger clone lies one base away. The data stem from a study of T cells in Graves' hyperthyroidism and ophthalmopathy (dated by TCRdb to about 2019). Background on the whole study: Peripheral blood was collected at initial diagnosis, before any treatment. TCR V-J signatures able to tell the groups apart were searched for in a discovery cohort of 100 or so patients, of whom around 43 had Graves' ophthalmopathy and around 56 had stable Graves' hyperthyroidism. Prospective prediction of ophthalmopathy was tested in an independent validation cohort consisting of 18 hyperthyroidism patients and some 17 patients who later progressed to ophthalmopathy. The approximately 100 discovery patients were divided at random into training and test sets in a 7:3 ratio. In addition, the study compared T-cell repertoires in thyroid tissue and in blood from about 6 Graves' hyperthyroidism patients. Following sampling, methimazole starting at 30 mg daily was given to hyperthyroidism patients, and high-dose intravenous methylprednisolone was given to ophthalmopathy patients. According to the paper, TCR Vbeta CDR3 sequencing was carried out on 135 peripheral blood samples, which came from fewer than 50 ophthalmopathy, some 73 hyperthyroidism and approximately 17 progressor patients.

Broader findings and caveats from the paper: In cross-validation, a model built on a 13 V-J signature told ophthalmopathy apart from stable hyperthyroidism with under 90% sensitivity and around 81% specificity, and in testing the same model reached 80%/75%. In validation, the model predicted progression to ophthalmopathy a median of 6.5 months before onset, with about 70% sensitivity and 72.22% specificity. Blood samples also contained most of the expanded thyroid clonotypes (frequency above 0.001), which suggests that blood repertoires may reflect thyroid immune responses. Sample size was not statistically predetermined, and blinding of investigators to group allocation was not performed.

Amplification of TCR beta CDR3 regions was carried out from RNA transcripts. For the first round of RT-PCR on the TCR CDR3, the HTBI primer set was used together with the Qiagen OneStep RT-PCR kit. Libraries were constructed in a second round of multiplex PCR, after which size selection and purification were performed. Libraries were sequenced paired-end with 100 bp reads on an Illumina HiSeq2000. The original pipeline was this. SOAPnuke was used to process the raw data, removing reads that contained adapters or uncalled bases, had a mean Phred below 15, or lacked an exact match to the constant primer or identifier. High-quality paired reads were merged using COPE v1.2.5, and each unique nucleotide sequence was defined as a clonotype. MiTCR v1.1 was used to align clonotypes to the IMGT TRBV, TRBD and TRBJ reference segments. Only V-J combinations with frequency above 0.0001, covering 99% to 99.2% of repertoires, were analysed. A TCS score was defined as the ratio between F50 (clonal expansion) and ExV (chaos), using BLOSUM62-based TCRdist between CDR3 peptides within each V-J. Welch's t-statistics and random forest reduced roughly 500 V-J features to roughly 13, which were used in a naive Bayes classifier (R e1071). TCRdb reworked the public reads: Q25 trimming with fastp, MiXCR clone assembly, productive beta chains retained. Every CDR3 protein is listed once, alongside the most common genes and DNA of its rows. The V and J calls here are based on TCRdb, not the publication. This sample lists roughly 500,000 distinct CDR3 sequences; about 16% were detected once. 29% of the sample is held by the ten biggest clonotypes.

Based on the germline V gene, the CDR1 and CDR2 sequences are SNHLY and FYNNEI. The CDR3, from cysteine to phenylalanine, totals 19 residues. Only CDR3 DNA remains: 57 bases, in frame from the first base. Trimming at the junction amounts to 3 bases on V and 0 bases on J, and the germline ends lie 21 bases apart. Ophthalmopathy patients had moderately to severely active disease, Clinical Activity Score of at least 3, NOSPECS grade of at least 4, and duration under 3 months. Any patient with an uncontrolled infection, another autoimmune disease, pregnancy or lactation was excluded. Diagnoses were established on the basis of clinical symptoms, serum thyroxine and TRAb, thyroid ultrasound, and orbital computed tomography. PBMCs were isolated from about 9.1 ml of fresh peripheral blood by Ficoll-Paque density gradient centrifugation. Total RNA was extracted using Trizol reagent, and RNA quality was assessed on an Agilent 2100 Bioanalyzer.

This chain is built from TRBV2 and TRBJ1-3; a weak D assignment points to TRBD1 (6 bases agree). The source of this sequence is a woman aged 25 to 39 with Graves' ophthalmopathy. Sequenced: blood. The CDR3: CASSEMGGTGANSGNTIYF. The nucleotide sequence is TGTGCCAGCAGTGAGATGGGCGGGACGGGGGCAAACTCTGGAAACACCATATATTTT.